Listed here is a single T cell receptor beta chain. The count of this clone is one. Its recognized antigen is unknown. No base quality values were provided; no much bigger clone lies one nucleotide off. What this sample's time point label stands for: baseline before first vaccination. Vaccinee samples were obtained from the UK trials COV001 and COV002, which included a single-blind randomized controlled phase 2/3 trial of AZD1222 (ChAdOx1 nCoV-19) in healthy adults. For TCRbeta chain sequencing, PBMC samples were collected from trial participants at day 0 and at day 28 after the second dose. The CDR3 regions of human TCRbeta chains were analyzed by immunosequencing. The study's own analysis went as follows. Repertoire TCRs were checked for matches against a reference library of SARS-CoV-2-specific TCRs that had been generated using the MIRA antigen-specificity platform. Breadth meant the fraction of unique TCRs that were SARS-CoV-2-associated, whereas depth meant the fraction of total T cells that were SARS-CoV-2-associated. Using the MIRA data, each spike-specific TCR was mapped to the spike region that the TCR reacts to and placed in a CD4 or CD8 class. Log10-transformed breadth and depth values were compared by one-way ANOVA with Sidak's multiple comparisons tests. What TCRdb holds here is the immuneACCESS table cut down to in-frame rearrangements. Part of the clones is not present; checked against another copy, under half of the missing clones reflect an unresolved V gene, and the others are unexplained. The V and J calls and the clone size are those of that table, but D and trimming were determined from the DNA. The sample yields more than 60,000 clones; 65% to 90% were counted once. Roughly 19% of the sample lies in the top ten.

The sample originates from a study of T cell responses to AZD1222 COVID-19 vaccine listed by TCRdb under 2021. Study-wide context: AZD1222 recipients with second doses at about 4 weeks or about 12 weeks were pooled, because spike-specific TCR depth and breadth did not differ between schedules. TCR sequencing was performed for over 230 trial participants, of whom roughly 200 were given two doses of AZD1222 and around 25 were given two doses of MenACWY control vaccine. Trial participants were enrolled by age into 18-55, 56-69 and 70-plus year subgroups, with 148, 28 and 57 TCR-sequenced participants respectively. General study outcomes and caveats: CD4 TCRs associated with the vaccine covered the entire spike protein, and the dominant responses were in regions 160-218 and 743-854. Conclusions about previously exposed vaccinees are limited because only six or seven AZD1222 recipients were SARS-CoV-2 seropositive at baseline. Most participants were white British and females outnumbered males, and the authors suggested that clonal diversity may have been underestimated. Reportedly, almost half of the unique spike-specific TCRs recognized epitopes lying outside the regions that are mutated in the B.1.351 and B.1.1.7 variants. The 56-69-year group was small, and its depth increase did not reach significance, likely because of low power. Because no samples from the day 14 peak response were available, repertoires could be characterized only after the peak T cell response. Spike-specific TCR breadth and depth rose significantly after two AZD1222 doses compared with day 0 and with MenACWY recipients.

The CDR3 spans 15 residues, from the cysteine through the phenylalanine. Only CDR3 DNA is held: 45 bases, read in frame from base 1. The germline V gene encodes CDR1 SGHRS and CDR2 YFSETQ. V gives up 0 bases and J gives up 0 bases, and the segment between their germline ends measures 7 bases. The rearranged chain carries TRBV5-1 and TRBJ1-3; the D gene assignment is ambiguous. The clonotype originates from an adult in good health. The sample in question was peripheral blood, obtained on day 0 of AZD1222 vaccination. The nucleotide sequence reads TGCGCCAGCAGCTTGGTGGCCAGCTCTGGAAACACCATATATTTT. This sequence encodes CASSLVASSGNTIYF.